This TCR beta chain was retrieved from a study of T cell responses to AZD1222 COVID-19 vaccine. Findings and limits, study-wide: The span of vaccine-associated CD4 TCRs extended across spike, with dominance at 160-218 and 743-854. The reported proportion of spike-specific TCRs targeting unmutated variant regions was nearly half. White British donors predominated, females outnumbered males, and clonal diversity was possibly underestimated. The study identified only five or six AZD1222 recipients as seropositive at baseline.

Measured with immunoSEQ multiplex PCR; TCRdb has only the in-frame clones, and not every one. Of about 83,000 clones listed, roughly 90% are singletons. CDR1 and CDR2 (germline): MDHEN, SYDVKM. The V end lost 5 bases, the J end lost 2 bases, and 13 bases lay between the germline ends. This CDR3 region has 14 residues. Concerning this clone itself: Antigen specificity is unknown.

This sequence joins TRBV28 and TRBJ2-7; the D gene could be TRBD1 or TRBD2 (5 bases each). Sequencing used peripheral blood, obtained on day 0 of MenACWY control vaccination. This sequence was found in an adult in good health. CDR3 protein: CASSPVGTTYEQYF. In DNA, the CDR3 is TGTGCCAGCAGTCCGGTCGGGACGACCTACGAGCAGTACTTC.